The entry that follows covers one TCR beta chain sequence. Its antigen is not known. The sample is drawn from a study of cytomegalovirus exposure and HLA in healthy donors. Findings and caveats of the study: In a later analysis, a missense DCLRE1C variant was linked to TCR beta V- and J-gene trimming.

The V gene's germline CDR1 is LGHNT and CDR2 FRNRAP. The CDR3 runs to 14 residues. Trimming removed 7 bases from V and 3 bases from J; junction bases left unmatched: 4. PCR employed 60 Vbeta and 13 Jbeta primers. Assay used: immunoSEQ multiplex PCR; TCRdb lists only in-frame clones, some missing. The sample lists around 190,000 clones; around 80% were seen once. V and J are TRBV12-5 and TRBJ2-2; 8 bases agree with TRBD2. This sequence was found in a woman between 25 and 40 years old in good health and CMV-seropositive. Material: PBMCs. In nucleotides, the CDR3 is TGTGCTAGTGCCTCGGGGGGGGACACCGGGGAGCTGTTTTTT. Translation gives CASASGGDTGELFF.